This T cell receptor beta chain came from a study of CD8+CD57+ T cells in acquired aplastic anemia. Study background: Across the sorted CD4+ and CD8+ cells, DNA amounts averaged roughly 3 ug. Notes on the study in general: The same twenty-nine CD8+ CDR3 sequences occurred in patients and in controls.

Trimming left V 3 bases short and J 3 bases short, with 5 bases between. This CDR3 has 12 amino acids. Germline CDR1 is MGHDK and CDR2 is SYGVNS. Turning to this clonotype: What it binds is not known.

Template material for TCR beta VDJ and CDR3 profiling consisted of genomic DNA. TCRdb analysed the reads with MiXCR anew, one entry per CDR3 protein. The sample lists about 42,000 distinct CDR3 sequences; approximately 67% were seen once. The sequencing input was sorted CD4+, CD8+, or CD8+CD57+ T cells (not recorded which) from PBMCs. The chain carries TRBV25-1 and TRBJ1-1; D ambiguous. The sequence derives from a human donor in good health, serving as a control. CDR3 loop: CASSDADTEAFF. The CDR3 DNA reads TGTGCCAGCAGTGACGCGGACACTGAAGCTTTCTTT.